Listed below are T cell receptor beta chains from one sample, sequenced in a study of vaccination effects on CD4 cells after COVID-19. Assay: immunoSEQ multiplex PCR; the TCRdb copy retains only in-frame clones and omits some. The sample shows 35,000 to 55,000 clones, 76% of them seen only once. The antigens these receptors bind are not known. Sequenced material: CD4+ T cells from PBMCs cultured without peptide, taken after COVID-19 vaccination. These TCRs come from a human donor who had a prior SARS-CoV-2 infection. Each CDR3 is given with its conserved first and last residue. A D gene is named only where the DNA matches it firmly. A clone size is listed for some rows: how often the clone was seen (once, few, many), or a class if it is expanded.

D gene	clone size	V gene	J gene	CDR3 protein	CDR3 DNA
NA	few	TRBV3-1/TRBV3-2	TRBJ2-7	CASSQAGGPDYEQYF	TGTGCCAGCAGCCAAGCCGGGGGACCGGATTACGAGCAGTACTTC
NA	NA	TRBV5-5	TRBJ1-2	CASSLVTDLGYGYTF	TGTGCCAGCAGCTTGGTGACAGACTTAGGCTATGGCTACACCTTC
NA	few	TRBV9	TRBJ2-1	CASSVAGGSYNEQFF	TGTGCCAGCAGCGTAGCAGGCGGATCCTACAATGAGCAGTTCTTC
NA	NA	TRBV7-9	TRBJ2-3	CASSTGLSTDTQYF	TGTGCCAGCAGCACCGGACTTAGCACAGATACGCAGTATTTT
TRBD2	NA	TRBV4-3	TRBJ2-3	CASSQVVRSGGGIDTQYF	TGCGCCAGCAGCCAAGTGGTTCGTAGCGGGGGGGGCATTGATACGCAGTATTTT
TRBD2	once	TRBV7-3	TRBJ2-3	CASSLIAGPDTQYF	TGTGCCAGCAGCTTAATAGCGGGCCCCGATACGCAGTATTTT
NA	NA	TRBV5-6	TRBJ2-3	CASSPGGPITDTQYF	TGTGCCAGCAGCCCCGGAGGGCCAATCACAGATACGCAGTATTTT
NA	NA	TRBV5-1	TRBJ2-3	CASSLRGTQYTDTQYF	TGCGCCAGCAGCTTGCGGGGGACTCAATACACAGATACGCAGTATTTT
NA	NA	TRBV20-1	TRBJ1-2	CSASEGEDYGYTF	TGCAGTGCTAGTGAAGGGGAAGACTATGGCTACACCTTC
NA	NA	TRBV6-6	TRBJ1-2	CASSTRQWLLYGYTF	TGTGCCAGCAGTACCCGACAATGGCTCCTATATGGCTACACCTTC
NA	NA	TRBV7-2	TRBJ2-3	CASSLAYTDTQYF	TGTGCCAGCAGCTTAGCCTACACAGATACGCAGTATTTT
NA	NA	TRBV25-1	TRBJ2-3	CASSGPIWGSDTQYF	TGTGCCAGCAGTGGCCCTATCTGGGGATCCGATACGCAGTATTTT
TRBD1	NA	TRBV5-1	TRBJ1-2	CASNSGGPNYGYTF	TGCGCCAGCAACTCAGGGGGCCCTAACTATGGCTACACCTTC
TRBD2	NA	TRBV4-2	TRBJ2-1	CASSQYTSGGTYNEQFF	TGTGCCAGCAGCCAGTATACTAGCGGGGGGACTTACAATGAGCAGTTCTTC
NA	few	TRBV5-8	TRBJ2-1	CASSFVRVLYNEQFF	TGTGCCAGCAGCTTTGTGAGGGTTTTATACAATGAGCAGTTCTTC
TRBD2	NA	TRBV27	TRBJ2-1	CASSLVGLVYNNEQFF	TGTGCCAGCAGTTTAGTGGGACTAGTATACAACAATGAGCAGTTCTTC
NA	NA	TRBV7-2	TRBJ2-1	CASSLVGYGTGEGQFF	TGTGCCAGCAGCTTAGTCGGCTATGGCACGGGCGAGGGGCAGTTCTTC
NA	NA	TRBV7-2	TRBJ2-7	CASSLSLSAGRSQQYF	TGTGCCAGCAGCTTATCTCTCTCAGCGGGTAGGTCTCAGCAGTACTTC
NA	NA	TRBV9	TRBJ2-1	CASSPPPDRPRNEQFF	TGTGCCAGCAGCCCGCCCCCGGACAGACCTCGCAATGAGCAGTTCTTC
NA	NA	TRBV28	TRBJ2-7	CASSQGGYEQYF	TGTGCCAGCAGCCAGGGGGGTTACGAGCAGTACTTC
NA	once	TRBV15	TRBJ1-3	CATSRDRYSGNTIYF	TGTGCCACCAGCAGGGACCGATACTCTGGAAACACCATATATTTT
NA	NA	TRBV5-8	TRBJ2-7	CASSLWAGGGYEQYF	TGTGCCAGCAGCTTGTGGGCAGGGGGAGGCTACGAGCAGTACTTC
NA	NA	TRBV18	TRBJ1-2	CASSPPARAGYTF	TGTGCCAGCTCACCACCGGCCAGGGCCGGCTACACCTTC
TRBD1	once	TRBV7-9	TRBJ2-3	CASSPATGVLLTDTQYF	TGTGCCAGCAGCCCGGCGACAGGGGTGCTACTCACAGATACGCAGTATTTT
TRBD1	few	TRBV5-4	TRBJ2-3	CASSRGQFTDTQYF	TGTGCCAGCAGCAGGGGACAGTTCACAGATACGCAGTATTTT
NA	NA	TRBV30	TRBJ2-2	CAWSPDLGETGELFF	TGTGCCTGGAGTCCAGACCTGGGGGAAACCGGGGAGCTGTTTTTT
TRBD2	few	TRBV7-3	TRBJ2-3	CASSLNGGGATDTQYF	TGTGCCAGCAGCTTAAATGGGGGAGGGGCCACAGATACGCAGTATTTT
NA	NA	TRBV18	TRBJ2-7	CASSPSQGGTYEQYF	TGTGCCAGCTCACCATCGCAGGGGGGGACCTACGAGCAGTACTTC
TRBD2	NA	TRBV5-4	TRBJ2-2	CASSSGLAGNTGELFF	TGTGCCAGCAGCTCCGGACTAGCGGGAAACACCGGGGAGCTGTTTTTT
TRBD2	NA	TRBV9	TRBJ2-2	CASSTRTAGGSTGELFF	TGTGCCAGCAGCACCAGAACAGCGGGAGGTAGTACCGGGGAGCTGTTTTTT
TRBD1	NA	TRBV7-3	TRBJ2-5	CASSVTGAGETQYF	TGTGCCAGCAGCGTGACAGGGGCGGGAGAGACCCAGTACTTC
NA	few	TRBV28	TRBJ1-2	CASSFTQVPYGYTF	TGTGCCAGCAGTTTCACTCAGGTCCCCTATGGCTACACCTTC
TRBD1	once	TRBV6-4	TRBJ1-2	CASSPHTGGYGYTF	TGTGCCAGCAGTCCCCATACAGGGGGCTATGGCTACACCTTC
NA	NA	TRBV5-6	TRBJ2-5	CASSFVLSHETQYF	TGTGCCAGCAGCTTCGTCCTGAGCCACGAGACCCAGTACTTC
NA	NA	TRBV18	TRBJ2-3	CASSPGRGITDTQYF	TGTGCCAGCTCACCGGGCCGGGGCATCACAGATACGCAGTATTTT
NA	few	TRBV5-4	TRBJ1-3	CASSLEAGSDTIYF	TGTGCCAGCAGCTTGGAGGCTGGGAGCGACACCATATATTTT
NA	few	TRBV5-1	TRBJ2-3	CASSLDPGTPIETQYF	TGCGCCAGCAGCCTAGATCCCGGGACACCCATCGAGACGCAGTATTTT
NA	NA	TRBV2	TRBJ1-2	CASRFERTANYGYTF	TGTGCCAGCAGGTTCGAGCGAACCGCTAACTATGGCTACACCTTC
NA	NA	TRBV18	TRBJ1-3	CASSPQGVSGNTIYF	TGTGCCAGCTCACCACAGGGGGTCTCTGGAAACACCATATATTTT
TRBD2	NA	TRBV9	TRBJ2-3	CASSPRGGALDTQYF	TGTGCCAGCAGCCCGCGGGGGGGGGCCTTAGATACGCAGTATTTT
NA	NA	TRBV6-2/TRBV6-3	TRBJ2-3	CASSSYPLVGAASTDTQYF	TGTGCCAGCAGTTCCTATCCTCTCGTAGGGGCCGCTAGCACAGATACGCAGTATTTT
NA	NA	TRBV5-1	TRBJ2-5	CASSLGALDGWYF	TGCGCCAGCAGCTTGGGAGCTCTAGATGGGTGGTACTTC
NA	NA	TRBV14	TRBJ2-2	CASSALLNTGELFF	TGTGCCAGCAGCGCCCTGCTGAACACCGGGGAGCTGTTTTTT
TRBD2	NA	TRBV11-3	TRBJ2-3	CASSLWSSGAYTDTQYF	TGTGCCAGCAGCTTATGGTCTAGCGGGGCCTACACAGATACGCAGTATTTT
TRBD1	few	TRBV5-1	TRBJ1-1	CASSKDRPLEAFF	TGCGCCAGCAGCAAGGACAGGCCGCTTGAAGCTTTCTTT
NA	few	TRBV7-3	TRBJ2-3	CASSLRATWNTQYF	TGTGCCAGCAGCTTAAGGGCGACTTGGAATACGCAGTATTTT
NA	NA	TRBV6-2/TRBV6-3	TRBJ2-7	CASSYGQVEQYF	TGTGCCAGCAGTTATGGGCAAGTCGAGCAGTACTTC
NA	NA	TRBV18	TRBJ1-3	CASSPTGPPSGNTIYF	TGTGCCAGCTCACCGACCGGGCCGCCGTCTGGAAACACCATATATTTT